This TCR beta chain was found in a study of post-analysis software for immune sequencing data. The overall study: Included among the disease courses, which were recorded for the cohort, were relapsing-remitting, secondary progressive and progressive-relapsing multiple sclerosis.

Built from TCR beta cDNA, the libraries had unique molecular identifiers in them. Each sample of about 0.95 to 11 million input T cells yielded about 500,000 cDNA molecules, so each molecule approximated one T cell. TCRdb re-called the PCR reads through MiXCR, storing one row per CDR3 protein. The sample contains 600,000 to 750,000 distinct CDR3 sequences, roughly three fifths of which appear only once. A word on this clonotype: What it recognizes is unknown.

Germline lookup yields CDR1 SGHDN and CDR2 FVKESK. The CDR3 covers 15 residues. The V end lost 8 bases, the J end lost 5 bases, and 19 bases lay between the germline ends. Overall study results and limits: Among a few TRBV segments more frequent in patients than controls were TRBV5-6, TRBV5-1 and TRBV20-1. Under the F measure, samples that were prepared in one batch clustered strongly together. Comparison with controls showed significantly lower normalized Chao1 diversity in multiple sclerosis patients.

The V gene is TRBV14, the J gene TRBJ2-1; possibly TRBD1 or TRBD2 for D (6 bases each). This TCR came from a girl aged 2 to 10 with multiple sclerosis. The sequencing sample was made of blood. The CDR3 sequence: CASSPEGGRDNEQFF. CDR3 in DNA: TGTGCCAGCTCACCAGAGGGGGGAAGGGACAATGAGCAGTTCTTC. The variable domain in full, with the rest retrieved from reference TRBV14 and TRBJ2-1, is EAGVTQFPSHSVIEKGQTVTLRCDPISGHDNLYWYRRVMGKEIKFLLHFVKESKQDESGMPNNRFLAERTGGTYSTLKVQPAELEDSGVYFCASSPEGGRDNEQFFGPGTRLTVL.